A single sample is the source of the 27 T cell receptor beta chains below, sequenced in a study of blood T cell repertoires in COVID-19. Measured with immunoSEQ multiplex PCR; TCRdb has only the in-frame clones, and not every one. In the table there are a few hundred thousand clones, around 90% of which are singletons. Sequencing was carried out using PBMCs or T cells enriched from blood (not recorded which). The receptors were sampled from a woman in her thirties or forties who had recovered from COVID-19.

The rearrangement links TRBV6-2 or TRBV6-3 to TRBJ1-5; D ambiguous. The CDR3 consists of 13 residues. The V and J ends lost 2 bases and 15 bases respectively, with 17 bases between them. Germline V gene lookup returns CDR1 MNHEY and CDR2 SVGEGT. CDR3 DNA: TGTGCCAGCAGTTACGGGCAGAGGAGCGGCCGGCATTTT. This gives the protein CASSYGQRSGRHF.

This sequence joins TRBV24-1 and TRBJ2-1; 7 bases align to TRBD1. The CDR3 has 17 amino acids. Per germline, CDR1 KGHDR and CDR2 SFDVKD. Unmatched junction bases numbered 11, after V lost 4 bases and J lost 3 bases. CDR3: CATSDSRTGVLYNEQFF. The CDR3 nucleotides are TGTGCCACCAGTGACTCCCGGACAGGTGTCCTCTACAATGAGCAGTTCTTC.

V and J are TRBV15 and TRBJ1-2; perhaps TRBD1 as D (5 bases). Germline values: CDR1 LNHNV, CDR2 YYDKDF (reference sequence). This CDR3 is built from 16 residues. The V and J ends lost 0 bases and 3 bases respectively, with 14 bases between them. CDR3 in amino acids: CATSRDPTGGDYGYTF. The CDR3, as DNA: TGTGCCACCAGCAGAGATCCCACGGGGGGGGACTATGGCTACACCTTC.

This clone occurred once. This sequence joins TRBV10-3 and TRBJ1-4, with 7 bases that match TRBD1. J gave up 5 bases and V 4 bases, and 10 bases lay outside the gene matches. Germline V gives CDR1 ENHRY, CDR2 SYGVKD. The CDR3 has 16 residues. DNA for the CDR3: TGTGCCATCAGTGGTACAGGAGGGGGCTTCAATGAAAAACTGTTTTTT. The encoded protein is CAISGTGGGFNEKLFF.

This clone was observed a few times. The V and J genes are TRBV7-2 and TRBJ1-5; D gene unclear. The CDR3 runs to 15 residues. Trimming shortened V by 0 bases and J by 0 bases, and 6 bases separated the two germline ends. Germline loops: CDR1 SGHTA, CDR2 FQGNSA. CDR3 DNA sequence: TGTGCCAGCAGCTTAGCAATCAATAGCAATCAGCCCCAGCATTTT. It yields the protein CASSLAINSNQPQHF.

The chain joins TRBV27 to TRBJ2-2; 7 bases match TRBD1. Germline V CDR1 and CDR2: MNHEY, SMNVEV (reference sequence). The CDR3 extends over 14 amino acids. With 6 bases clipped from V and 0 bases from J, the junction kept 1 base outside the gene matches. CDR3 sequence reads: CASSGTANTGELFF. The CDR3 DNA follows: TGTGCCAGCAGCGGGACAGCGAACACCGGGGAGCTGTTTTTT.

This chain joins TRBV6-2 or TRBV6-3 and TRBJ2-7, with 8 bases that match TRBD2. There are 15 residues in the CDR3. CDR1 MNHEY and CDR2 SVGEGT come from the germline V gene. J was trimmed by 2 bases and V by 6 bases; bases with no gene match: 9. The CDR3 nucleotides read TGTGCCAGCAGCGGGGGGGCGGGCATCGCCTACGAGCAGTACTTC. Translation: CASSGGAGIAYEQYF.

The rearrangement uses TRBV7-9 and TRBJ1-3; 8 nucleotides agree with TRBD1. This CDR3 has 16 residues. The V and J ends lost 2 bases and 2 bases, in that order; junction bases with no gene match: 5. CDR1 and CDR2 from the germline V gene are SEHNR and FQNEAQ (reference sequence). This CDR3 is CASSLSGGLAGNTIYF. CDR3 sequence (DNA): TGTGCCAGCAGCTTATCAGGGGGCTTGGCTGGAAACACCATATATTTT.

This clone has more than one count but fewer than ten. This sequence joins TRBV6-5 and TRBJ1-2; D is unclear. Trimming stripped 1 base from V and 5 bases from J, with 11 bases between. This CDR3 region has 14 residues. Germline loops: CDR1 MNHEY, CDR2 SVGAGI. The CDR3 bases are TGTGCCAGCAGTTACTACTCGGGAGGATATGGCTACACCTTC. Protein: CASSYYSGGYGYTF.

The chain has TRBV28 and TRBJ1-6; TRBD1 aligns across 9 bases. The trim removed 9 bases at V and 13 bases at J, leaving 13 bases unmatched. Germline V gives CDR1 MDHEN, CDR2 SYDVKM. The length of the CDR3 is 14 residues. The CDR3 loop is CASQTGQGKYPLHF. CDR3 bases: TGTGCCAGTCAAACCGGACAGGGGAAGTATCCCCTCCACTTT.

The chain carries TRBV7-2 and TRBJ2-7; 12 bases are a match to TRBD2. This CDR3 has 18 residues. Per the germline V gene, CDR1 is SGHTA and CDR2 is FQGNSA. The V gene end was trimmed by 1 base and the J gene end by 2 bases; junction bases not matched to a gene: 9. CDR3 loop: CASSLVHILAGGTYEQYF. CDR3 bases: TGTGCCAGCAGCTTAGTTCACATACTAGCGGGAGGAACCTACGAGCAGTACTTC.

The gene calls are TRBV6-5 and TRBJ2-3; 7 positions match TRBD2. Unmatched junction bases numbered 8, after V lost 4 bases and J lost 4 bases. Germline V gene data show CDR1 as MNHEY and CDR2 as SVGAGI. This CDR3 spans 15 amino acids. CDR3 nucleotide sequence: TGTGCCAGCAGTTGGAGGGCGGGAGTCCCAGATACGCAGTATTTT. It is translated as CASSWRAGVPDTQYF.

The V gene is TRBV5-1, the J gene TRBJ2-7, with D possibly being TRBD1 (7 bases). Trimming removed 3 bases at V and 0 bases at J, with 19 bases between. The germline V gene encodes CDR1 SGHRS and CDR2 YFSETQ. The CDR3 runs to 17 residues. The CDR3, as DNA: TGCGCCAGCAGCTCCTCGGCGGGGACAGCTCCCTCCTACGAGCAGTACTTC. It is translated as CASSSSAGTAPSYEQYF.

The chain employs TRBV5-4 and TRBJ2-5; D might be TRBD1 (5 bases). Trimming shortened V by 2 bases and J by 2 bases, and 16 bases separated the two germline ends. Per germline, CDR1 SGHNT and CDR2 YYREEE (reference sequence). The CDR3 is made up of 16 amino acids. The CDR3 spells CASSLSYTRTQETQYF. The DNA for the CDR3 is TGTGCCAGCAGCTTAAGTTACACCCGGACACAAGAGACCCAGTACTTC.

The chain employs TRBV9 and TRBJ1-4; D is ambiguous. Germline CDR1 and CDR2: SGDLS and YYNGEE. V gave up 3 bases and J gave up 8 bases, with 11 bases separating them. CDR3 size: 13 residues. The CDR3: CASSGGREEKLFF. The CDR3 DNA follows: TGTGCCAGCAGCGGAGGGAGGGAGGAAAAACTGTTTTTT.

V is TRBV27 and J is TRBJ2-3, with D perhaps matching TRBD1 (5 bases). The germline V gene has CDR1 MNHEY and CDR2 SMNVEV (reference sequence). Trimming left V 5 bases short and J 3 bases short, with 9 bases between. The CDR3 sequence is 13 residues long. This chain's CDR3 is CASSRTGTDTQYF. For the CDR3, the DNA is TGTGCCAGCAGTAGAACAGGTACAGATACGCAGTATTTT.

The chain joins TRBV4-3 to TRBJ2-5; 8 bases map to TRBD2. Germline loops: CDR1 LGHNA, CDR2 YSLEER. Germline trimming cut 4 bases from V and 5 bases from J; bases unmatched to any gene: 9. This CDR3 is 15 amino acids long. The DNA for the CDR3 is TGCGCCAGCAGCCTCGCCGGGACTAGGGGGGAGACCCAGTACTTC. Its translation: CASSLAGTRGETQYF.

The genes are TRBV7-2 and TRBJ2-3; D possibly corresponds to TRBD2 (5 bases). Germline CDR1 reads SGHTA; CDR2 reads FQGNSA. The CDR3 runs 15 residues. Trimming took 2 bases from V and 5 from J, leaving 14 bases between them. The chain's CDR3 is CASSLSAVKGDTQYF. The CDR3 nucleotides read TGTGCCAGCAGCTTATCAGCGGTAAAGGGAGATACGCAGTATTTT. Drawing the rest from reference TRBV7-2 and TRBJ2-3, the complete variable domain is GAGVSQSPSNKVTEKGKDVELRCDPISGHTALYWYRQSLGQGLEFLIYFQGNSAPDKSGLPSDRFSAERTGGSVSTLTIQRTQQEDSAVYLCASSLSAVKGDTQYFGPGTRLTVL.

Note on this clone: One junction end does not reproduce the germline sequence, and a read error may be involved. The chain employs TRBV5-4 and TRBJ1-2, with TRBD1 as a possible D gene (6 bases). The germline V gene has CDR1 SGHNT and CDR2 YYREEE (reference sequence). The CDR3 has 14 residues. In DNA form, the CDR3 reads TGTGCCAGCAGCTCCCGCAAAGCAACCGGGACATTGCATTTC. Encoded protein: CASSSRKATGTLHF. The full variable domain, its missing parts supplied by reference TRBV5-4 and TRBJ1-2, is ETGVTQSPTHLIKTRGQQVTLRCSSQSGHNTVSWYQQALGQGPQFIFQYYREEENGRGNFPPRFSGLQFPNYSSELNVNALELDDSALYLCASSSRKATGTLHFGSGTRLTVV.

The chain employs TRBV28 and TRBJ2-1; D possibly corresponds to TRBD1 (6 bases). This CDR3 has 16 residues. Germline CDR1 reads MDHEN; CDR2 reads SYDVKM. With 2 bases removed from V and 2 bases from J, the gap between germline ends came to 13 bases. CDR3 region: CASSLKGQGTYNEQFF. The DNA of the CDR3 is TGTGCCAGCAGTTTAAAGGGCCAGGGGACCTACAATGAGCAGTTCTTC.

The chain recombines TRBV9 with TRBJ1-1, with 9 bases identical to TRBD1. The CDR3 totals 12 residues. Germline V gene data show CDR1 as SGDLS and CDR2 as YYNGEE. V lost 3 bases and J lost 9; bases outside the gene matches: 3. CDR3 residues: CASSEGTGQAFF. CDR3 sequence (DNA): TGTGCCAGCAGCGAGGGGACAGGGCAAGCTTTCTTT.

The CDR3 sequence is CASSYSVSGGLEQYF. CDR3 nucleotides: TGTGCCAGCAGTTACTCAGTTTCGGGAGGTTTGGAGCAGTACTTC. The chain couples TRBV6-5 to TRBJ2-7, with TRBD2 matching 7 bases. The CDR3 is made up of 15 amino acids. From germline, CDR1 is MNHEY and CDR2 SVGAGI. V lost 0 bases, J lost 7 bases, and 9 bases stayed unmatched.

CDR3 amino acids: CASSLGRDRHIQYF. The CDR3 DNA sequence: TGTGCCAGCAGCTTAGGGCGGGACCGGCACATTCAGTACTTC. The V call is TRBV7-8, the J call TRBJ2-4; perhaps TRBD2 as D (6 bases). Deletions cut 1 base from V and 8 bases from J, with 12 bases between. The CDR3 covers 14 residues. The germline V gene encodes CDR1 SGHVS and CDR2 FQNEAQ.

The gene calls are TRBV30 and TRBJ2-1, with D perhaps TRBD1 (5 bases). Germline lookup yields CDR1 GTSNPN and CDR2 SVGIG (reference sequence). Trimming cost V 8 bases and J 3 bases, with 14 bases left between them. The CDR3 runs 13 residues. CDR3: CAGSWGGYNEQFF. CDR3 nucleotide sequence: TGTGCCGGTTCCTGGGGCGGCTACAATGAGCAGTTCTTC.

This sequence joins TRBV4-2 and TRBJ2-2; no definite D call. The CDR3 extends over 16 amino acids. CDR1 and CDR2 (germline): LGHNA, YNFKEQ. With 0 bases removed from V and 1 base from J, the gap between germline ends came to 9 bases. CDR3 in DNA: TGTGCCAGCAGCCAAGATAAAGCGCGGAACACCGGGGAGCTGTTTTTT. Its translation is CASSQDKARNTGELFF.

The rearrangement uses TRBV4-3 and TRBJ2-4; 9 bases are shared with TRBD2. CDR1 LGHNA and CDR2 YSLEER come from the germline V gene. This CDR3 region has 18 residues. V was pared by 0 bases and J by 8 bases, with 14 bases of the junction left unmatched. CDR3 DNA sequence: TGCGCCAGCAGCCAAGATCCTCCGCTAGCGGGACGGGGGGACATTCAGTACTTC. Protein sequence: CASSQDPPLAGRGDIQYF.

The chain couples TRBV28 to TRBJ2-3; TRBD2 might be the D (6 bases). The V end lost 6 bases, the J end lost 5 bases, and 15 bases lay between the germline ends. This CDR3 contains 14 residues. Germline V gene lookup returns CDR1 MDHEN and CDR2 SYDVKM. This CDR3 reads CASSPRGGGDTQYF. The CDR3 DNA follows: TGTGCCAGCAGCCCACGGGGAGGAGGAGATACGCAGTATTTT.